These 19 T cell receptor beta chains originate from one sample sequenced in a study of shared clonotypes between healthy human individuals. The table came from immunoSEQ multiplex PCR; TCRdb's copy has only in-frame clones and leaves some out. The table has around 1.4 million clones, approximately 98.5% seen once. Sequencing input: naive CD4+ T cells sorted from blood. Subset given: CD45RA+ positively selected. These receptors all stem from a man aged 30-40 years in good health.

J is TRBJ2-3 and V is TRBV7-3; no reliable D call. The CDR3 runs 14 residues. Germline V gene data show CDR1 as SGHTA and CDR2 as FQGTGA. Trimming removed 5 bases from V and 2 bases from J, with 11 bases in between. In nucleotides, the CDR3 is TGTGCCAGCAGCCAAATGCTAAACACAGATACGCAGTATTTT. It yields the protein CASSQMLNTDTQYF.

V is TRBV9 and J is TRBJ2-7; the match to TRBD1 covers 12 bases. The CDR3 contains 20 residues. Germline CDR1 SGDLS, CDR2 YYNGEE. Losses at the gene ends were 3 bases for V and 1 base for J; bases not matched to a gene: 17. DNA for the CDR3: TGTGCCAGCAGCGGCCCCTCTGGGGACAGGGGGCAGGTTTGGTCCTACGAGCAGTACTTC. As protein: CASSGPSGDRGQVWSYEQYF.

This chain links TRBV5-4 with TRBJ2-1; 9 nucleotides align to TRBD2. Trimming took 3 bases from V and 4 from J; bases not matched to a gene: 5. The V gene's germline CDR1 is SGHNT and CDR2 YYREEE (reference sequence). The CDR3 totals 15 residues. CDR3: CASSYSGSAYNEQFF. The CDR3 DNA sequence: TGTGCCAGCAGCTATAGCGGGAGTGCTTACAATGAGCAGTTCTTC.

The chain employs TRBV7-8 and TRBJ1-1, with 8 bases aligning to TRBD1. Germline trimming cut 3 bases from V and 1 base from J; bases unmatched to any gene: 7. The CDR3 has 16 residues. Germline CDR1 reads SGHVS; CDR2 reads FQNEAQ. The CDR3 loop is CASSFFRDRSNTEAFF. CDR3 DNA sequence: TGTGCCAGCAGCTTCTTCCGGGACAGGTCGAACACTGAAGCTTTCTTT.

The V gene is TRBV5-1, the J gene TRBJ2-4, with 7 bases aligning to TRBD1. The V gene end was trimmed by 4 bases and the J gene end by 1 base; junction bases not matched to a gene: 5. The CDR3 has 15 amino acids. The germline gives CDR1 SGHRS, CDR2 YFSETQ. The CDR3 DNA is TGCGCCAGCAGCATCGAGACAGGGGCCAAAAACATTCAGTACTTC. It translates to CASSIETGAKNIQYF.

This clone occurred once. The V gene is TRBV2, the J gene TRBJ1-5; D is uncertain. Trimming cost V 7 bases and J 10 bases, with 17 bases left between them. CDR1 is SNHLY and CDR2 is FYNNEI in the germline V gene. The CDR3 sequence is 13 residues long. As DNA, the CDR3 is TGTGCCAGCACGGCAGCCCCCATTGAACCCCAGCATTTT. Protein: CASTAAPIEPQHF.

The chain is built from TRBV4-1 and TRBJ2-2; 7 positions agree with TRBD1. The CDR3 is 17 amino acids. Germline V CDR1 and CDR2: MGHRA, YSYEKL. The V segment lost 2 bases and the J segment 1 base; nucleotides outside the gene matches: 7. CDR3 amino acids: CASSQLRDSKNTGELFF. As DNA, the CDR3 is TGCGCCAGCAGCCAACTCCGGGACAGCAAGAACACCGGGGAGCTGTTTTTT.

This clone was seen only once. The chain links TRBV28 to TRBJ1-2; D unresolved. This CDR3 spans 15 amino acids. Germline V lookup: CDR1 MDHEN, CDR2 SYDVKM. Trimming stripped 3 bases from V and 2 bases from J, with 13 bases between. CDR3 DNA sequence: TGTGCCAGCAGTTTGTATCTGGATCGCAACTATGGCTACACCTTC. Translating gives CASSLYLDRNYGYTF.

This chain links TRBV19 with TRBJ2-7; D is unclear. V lost 6 bases to trimming and J lost 3 bases, with 15 bases between them. Per germline, CDR1 LNHDA and CDR2 SQIVND (reference sequence). This CDR3 contains 14 residues. The CDR3 nucleotides read TGTGCCAGTAGCCAAGGGCCGTTGGTCTACGAGCAGTACTTC. Amino acid sequence: CASSQGPLVYEQYF.

As for this clone: Other DNA sequences in the sample encode the same CDR3. The V gene is TRBV4-3, the J gene TRBJ2-1; D is unresolved. The V and J ends lost 0 bases and 7 bases respectively, with 7 bases between them. Germline V CDR1 and CDR2: LGHNA, YSLEER. The length of the CDR3 is 13 residues. The CDR3 is CASSQDSRNEQFF. CDR3 in DNA: TGCGCCAGCAGCCAAGATTCACGGAATGAGCAGTTCTTC.

This sequence joins TRBV5-1 and TRBJ1-1; D gene ambiguous. Germline CDR1 and CDR2: SGHRS and YFSETQ. The V end was cut by 0 bases, the J end by 7 bases, with 10 bases between. This CDR3 spans 13 amino acids. DNA for the CDR3: TGCGCCAGCAGCTTGGGATTCGACATTGAAGCTTTCTTT. Translation: CASSLGFDIEAFF.

The rearrangement links TRBV2 to TRBJ2-7, with 8 bases aligning to TRBD1. V was pared by 3 bases and J by 2 bases, with 3 bases of the junction left unmatched. This CDR3 contains 14 residues. CDR1 SNHLY and CDR2 FYNNEI come from the germline V gene. The CDR3 here is CASSESGQAYEQYF. DNA of the CDR3: TGTGCCAGCAGTGAGTCGGGACAGGCCTACGAGCAGTACTTC.

The chain uses TRBV5-6 and TRBJ2-7; D possibly corresponds to TRBD2 (5 bases). The CDR3 length is 17 residues. CDR1 and CDR2 (germline): SGHDT, YYEEEE. V gave up 2 bases and J gave up 5 bases, with 23 bases separating them. The CDR3 region has the DNA TGTGCCAGCAGCTTTGGAAGGACTCAGCGATGGTATCACGAGCAGTACTTC. Its protein is CASSFGRTQRWYHEQYF.

The chain joins TRBV19 to TRBJ1-5; D call uncertain. Germline loops: CDR1 LNHDA, CDR2 SQIVND (reference sequence). V dropped 0 bases and J dropped 3 bases, with 15 bases sitting between them. The CDR3 covers 17 residues. The CDR3 DNA reads as TGTGCCAGTAGTATAGATCGGGGTGGGGTGAACAATCAGCCCCAGCATTTT. It translates to CASSIDRGGVNNQPQHF.

The CDR3 here is CASSPPRAWYEQYF. The CDR3 coding sequence is TGTGCCAGCTCACCACCGCGGGCGTGGTACGAGCAGTACTTC. This sequence joins TRBV18 and TRBJ2-7; D possibly corresponds to TRBD2 (5 bases). V was shortened by 0 bases and J by 4 bases, with 10 bases between the two germline ends. CDR3 length equals 14 residues. Germline V lookup: CDR1 KGHSH, CDR2 LQKENI.

CDR3: CASRTSGRDEQFF. The CDR3 nucleotides are TGTGCCAGCAGGACTAGCGGGAGGGATGAGCAGTTCTTC. The chain employs TRBV9 and TRBJ2-1; 14 positions agree with TRBD2. Looked up from germline, CDR1 is SGDLS and CDR2 is YYNGEE. This CDR3 comprises 13 residues. The J segment lost 8 bases and the V segment lost 5 bases, leaving 0 bases of the junction unmatched.

CDR3 bases: TGCGCCAGCAGCATACAGGGAGCTGAAGCTTTCTTT. The encoded protein is CASSIQGAEAFF. The rearrangement joins TRBV5-1 to TRBJ1-1; D is possibly TRBD1 (6 bases). CDR1 is SGHRS, CDR2 YFSETQ, per germline. The CDR3 spans 12 residues. V was pared by 4 bases and J by 6 bases, with 10 bases between.

The genes are TRBV6-5 and TRBJ2-2, with TRBD1 matching 12 bases. J was trimmed by 6 bases and V by 4 bases; bases with no gene match: 3. This CDR3 region has 15 residues. The germline V gene encodes CDR1 MNHEY and CDR2 SVGAGI. In DNA, the CDR3 is TGTGCCAGCAGTTCCGGGACAGGGGGCGCCGGGGAGCTGTTTTTT. This translates into CASSSGTGGAGELFF.

This rearrangement joins TRBV5-4 to TRBJ1-1; weak D call: TRBD1 (6 bases). Trimming stripped 3 bases from V and 0 bases from J, with 12 bases between. CDR3 length equals 15 residues. CDR1 is SGHNT, CDR2 YYREEE, per germline (reference sequence). The CDR3 DNA follows: TGTGCCAGCAGCTCCGGACAGCTAATGAACACTGAAGCTTTCTTT. Encoded protein: CASSSGQLMNTEAFF.